The 27 T cell receptor beta chains in this list originate from one sample, sequenced in a study of T cells in Graves' hyperthyroidism and ophthalmopathy. Amplified TCR beta CDR3 regions derived from RNA transcripts. TCR CDR3 regions were first amplified by RT-PCR with HTBI primers. Via MiXCR, TCRdb re-called the multiplex PCR reads, giving one row per CDR3 protein. The sample includes around 580,000 distinct CDR3 sequences, roughly 46% of them seen just once. Sequencing input: peripheral blood or thyroid tissue (not recorded which). The receptors were sampled from a young woman with Graves' hyperthyroidism.

CDR3 bases: TGCAGCCAAGAGACGCGGGAGGCCTACGAGCAGTACTTC. This codes for CSQETREAYEQYF. The J gene is TRBJ2-7, the V gene TRBV29-1; 8 bases line up with TRBD2. The germline V gene has CDR1 SQVTM and CDR2 ANQGSEA. The CDR3 is made up of 13 amino acids. V dropped 8 bases and J dropped 2; count of bases not matched to a gene: 8.

The table lists this clonotype with a count of one. This likely comes from a read error, as the CDR3 has no conserved phenylalanine or tryptophan at its end. The gene calls are TRBV4-3 and TRBJ2-7; 8 bases fit TRBD2. The J segment lost 1 base and the V segment lost 1 base, leaving 12 bases of the junction unmatched. This CDR3 comprises 18 residues. Germline V lookup: CDR1 LGHNA, CDR2 YSLEER. The CDR3 loop is CASSQAFSSLAGSYEQYL. The CDR3 nucleotides are TGCGCCAGCAGCCAAGCCTTCTCATCGCTAGCGGGTTCCTACGAGCAGTACCTC.

The V and J genes are TRBV29-1 and TRBJ2-5; 7 bases map to TRBD2. With V trimmed by 1 base and J by 5 bases, 7 bases remained unmatched. The CDR3 contains 14 residues. CDR1 is SQVTM, CDR2 ANQGSEA, per germline. This CDR3 is CSVEVAGDGETQYF. CDR3 DNA: TGCAGCGTTGAAGTGGCGGGGGATGGGGAGACCCAGTACTTC.

This clonotype was seen at least ten times. This chain joins TRBV7-2 and TRBJ1-6, with unresolved D. The CDR3 is made up of 13 amino acids. V was trimmed by 5 bases and J by 7 bases, leaving 9 bases between them. Germline CDR1 and CDR2: SGHTA and FQGNSA. DNA of the CDR3: TGTGCCAGCAGCATGATGGCGAATTCACCCCTCCACTTT. This translates into CASSMMANSPLHF.

Ten or more counts support this clonotype. The gene calls are TRBV9 and TRBJ2-7; 8 bases map to TRBD2. The V gene's germline CDR1 is SGDLS and CDR2 YYNGEE. Germline trimming cut 0 bases from V and 1 base from J; bases unmatched to any gene: 6. The CDR3 covers 16 residues. The CDR3 loop is CASSVGSGMGSYEQYF. CDR3 nucleotide sequence: TGTGCCAGCAGCGTAGGTAGCGGGATGGGTTCCTACGAGCAGTACTTC.

The DNA for the CDR3 is TGTGCCAGCAGCTTAGGGTCGGCAAACAATGAGCAGTTCTTC. Translating it yields CASSLGSANNEQFF. J is TRBJ2-1 and V is TRBV7-2, with D unclear. CDR1 SGHTA and CDR2 FQGNSA come from the germline V gene. V lost 1 base to trimming and J lost 5 bases, with 9 bases between them. This CDR3 spans 14 amino acids.

There are a few counts of this clonotype. The rearrangement uses TRBV6-2 or TRBV6-3 and TRBJ2-2; 10 nucleotides agree with TRBD2. Trimming at V came to 8 bases and at J to 5 bases, leaving 5 bases not matched to a gene. The CDR3 has 14 amino acids. The germline V gene has CDR1 MNHEY and CDR2 SVGEGT. As DNA, the CDR3 is TGTGCCAGCGGGCTAGCGGGAGAAACCGGGGAGCTGTTTTTT. It translates to CASGLAGETGELFF.

The V and J genes are TRBV7-9 and TRBJ2-6; 8 bases are a match to TRBD1. V shed 3 bases, J shed 0 bases, and the junction held 13 bases outside the gene matches. This CDR3 contains 20 residues. Germline assignment: CDR1 SEHNR and CDR2 FQNEAQ (reference sequence). CDR3 region: CASSLVGTGATSSGANVLTF. The CDR3 DNA sequence: TGTGCCAGCAGCTTGGTAGGGACAGGCGCTACCAGCTCTGGGGCCAACGTCCTGACTTTC.

This clonotype showed up many times. This chain links TRBV27 with TRBJ2-7; perhaps TRBD2 as D (6 bases). CDR3 length equals 15 residues. Germline values: CDR1 MNHEY, CDR2 SMNVEV (reference sequence). V was clipped by 2 bases and J by 0 bases, with 11 bases between them. The CDR3 is CASSLRRGNSYEQYF. In DNA form, the CDR3 reads TGTGCCAGCAGTTTACGGAGGGGAAACTCCTACGAGCAGTACTTC.

The chain carries TRBV7-8 and TRBJ1-5; 8 bases map to TRBD1. The CDR3 sequence is 14 residues long. Germline V gene sequence: CDR1 SGHVS, CDR2 FQNEAQ. Trimming took 5 bases from V and 7 from J; bases not matched to a gene: 7. As DNA, the CDR3 is TGTGCCAGCAGCAAAGGACAGGGTGGACAGCCCCAGCATTTT. The encoded protein is CASSKGQGGQPQHF.

The chain links TRBV2 to TRBJ2-7; 7 bases align to TRBD1. CDR1 and CDR2 from the germline V gene are SNHLY and FYNNEI. J gave up 2 bases and V 3 bases, and 1 base lay outside the gene matches. This CDR3 has 13 residues. The CDR3 bases are TGTGCCAGCAGTGAGGACAGGACCTACGAGCAGTACTTC. This sequence encodes CASSEDRTYEQYF.

As regards this clonotype: At one end, the junction sequence differs from germline, possibly due to a read error. The chain couples TRBV29-1 to TRBJ2-2, with a possible D match to TRBD2 (5 bases). The germline V gene has CDR1 SQVTM and CDR2 ANQGSEA. The CDR3 runs to 13 residues. The CDR3 DNA reads TGTGCCTGGAGTGTGGACTACACCGGGGAGCTGTTTTTT. Protein: CAWSVDYTGELFF.

This clonotype was detected ten times or more. The rearrangement joins TRBV2 to TRBJ1-3; D unclear. Germline assignment: CDR1 SNHLY and CDR2 FYNNEI. With 6 bases removed from V and 4 bases from J, the gap between germline ends came to 16 bases. There are 15 residues in the CDR3. The CDR3: CASSPGRARGNTIYF. CDR3 nucleotide sequence: TGTGCCAGCAGCCCAGGACGGGCTCGGGGAAACACCATATATTTT.

On this clonotype: With a much larger clone just one base away, this may be a read error. This is likely a read error, given that the CDR3 carries no conserved phenylalanine or tryptophan at its end. The V and J genes are TRBV7-3 and TRBJ2-7; 9 bases align to TRBD1. CDR1 SGHTA and CDR2 FQGTGA come from the germline V gene. Trimming took 1 base from V and 6 from J; bases not matched to a gene: 13. This CDR3 spans 17 amino acids. The CDR3 DNA sequence: TGTGCCAGCAGCTTAAGACCCGCGGGACAGGGTGTCCGCGAGCAGTACCTC. Translation gives CASSLRPAGQGVREQYL.

This rearrangement joins TRBV29-1 to TRBJ1-5; 8 bases map to TRBD1. The CDR3 runs 9 residues. Trimming took 7 bases from V and 12 from J; bases not matched to a gene: 2. The V gene's germline CDR1 is SQVTM and CDR2 ANQGSEA. CDR3 sequence reads: CSATGVQHF. CDR3 DNA sequence: TGCAGCGCGACAGGGGTCCAGCATTTT.

The V call is TRBV7-3, the J call TRBJ1-4; a possible D gene is TRBD1 (6 bases). The CDR3 sequence is 16 residues long. Germline V CDR1 and CDR2: SGHTA, FQGTGA. V was cut by 1 base and J by 0 bases, with 9 bases left in between. In nucleotides, the CDR3 is TGTGCCAGCAGCTTAAGGGGGCGACCAACTAATGAAAAACTGTTTTTT. It codes for CASSLRGRPTNEKLFF.

At least ten counts were recorded for this clonotype. The genes are TRBV9 and TRBJ1-4, with D possibly being TRBD1 (6 bases). Between the trimmed V and J ends, which lost 4 bases and 6 bases, there was a span of 13 bases. CDR3 length: 14 amino acids. The germline gives CDR1 SGDLS, CDR2 YYNGEE. The CDR3 bases are TGTGCCAGCAGCTCACGGGGGCGGGATGAAAAACTGTTTTTT. It codes for CASSSRGRDEKLFF.

This clonotype was seen a handful of times. This chain joins TRBV27 and TRBJ1-2; no clear D gene. Germline values: CDR1 MNHEY, CDR2 SMNVEV (reference sequence). With 6 bases removed from V and 3 bases from J, the gap between germline ends came to 11 bases. The CDR3 covers 13 residues. CDR3 DNA: TGTGCCAGCAGGAAAAGCGGAGACTATGGCTACACCTTC. Translated, it gives CASRKSGDYGYTF.

Turning to this clonotype: Possible read error: a much larger clone is one base away. The chain combines TRBV12-3 or TRBV12-4 with TRBJ2-7, with TRBD2 as a possible D gene (6 bases). V lost 10 bases to trimming and J lost 5 bases, with 21 bases between them. The CDR3 has 14 amino acids. The CDR3, as DNA: TGTGCCACTGCCCCTAGCGAGAGATTCAACGAGCAGTACTTC. It yields the protein CATAPSERFNEQYF.

This clonotype came up many times. The V and J genes are TRBV12-3 or TRBV12-4 and TRBJ2-7; TRBD1 aligns across 8 bases. V lost 6 bases, J lost 2 bases, and 3 bases stayed unmatched. The CDR3 loop spans 13 amino acids. For the CDR3, the DNA is TGTGCCAGCAGCCAGGGACAGGCCTACGAGCAGTACTTC. Amino acid sequence: CASSQGQAYEQYF.

In the case of this clonotype: The conserved phenylalanine or tryptophan normally closing the CDR3 is absent here, so this likely arose from a read error. The DNA is left out, because the CDR3 cannot be placed on it with certainty; the CDR3 is given as TCRdb lists it. The rearrangement links TRBV29-1 to TRBJ1-1; the table's TRBD1 call for D was not verified on the DNA. CDR1 SQVTM and CDR2 ANQGSEA come from the germline V gene. The CDR3 extends over 9 residues, inclusive of both ends. CDR3 sequence: CSVTLDRGL.

The chain recombines TRBV20-1 with TRBJ1-1; no definite D call. Trimming cost V 6 bases and J 1 base, with 15 bases left between them. The V gene's germline CDR1 is DFQATT and CDR2 SNEGSKA (reference sequence). The CDR3 extends over 14 amino acids. CDR3 bases: TGCAGTGCCACCGTTTTTGGAGGGAACACTGAAGCTTTCTTT. This translates into CSATVFGGNTEAFF.

This clonotype was recorded many times. The chain uses TRBV10-3 and TRBJ2-7; 9 bases align to TRBD1. The length of the CDR3 is 15 residues. V dropped 6 bases and J dropped 4; count of bases not matched to a gene: 10. Germline values: CDR1 ENHRY, CDR2 SYGVKD. This chain's CDR3 is CAIRDLTGGRYEQYF. In nucleotides, the CDR3 is TGTGCCATCAGAGATCTGACAGGGGGACGATACGAGCAGTACTTC.

CDR3 loop: CATSSPGTGANVLTF. Written as DNA, the CDR3 is TGTGCCACCAGCAGTCCCGGGACAGGGGCCAACGTCCTGACTTTC. V gene TRBV15 combines with J gene TRBJ2-6; D possibly corresponds to TRBD1 (6 bases). This CDR3 region has 15 residues. Looked up from germline, CDR1 is LNHNV and CDR2 is YYDKDF (reference sequence). V was shortened by 3 bases and J by 4 bases, with 10 bases between the two germline ends.

This clonotype has ten or more counts. The chain recombines TRBV10-2 with TRBJ2-7; D is possibly TRBD1 (7 bases). This CDR3 region has 13 residues. CDR1 is WSHSY and CDR2 is SAAADI in the germline V gene. The V end lost 7 bases, the J end lost 5 bases, and 15 bases lay between the germline ends. The CDR3 sequence: CASKGAGGNEQYF. CDR3 sequence (DNA): TGCGCCAGCAAAGGGGCAGGGGGGAACGAGCAGTACTTC.

This clonotype was counted many times. The gene calls are TRBV19 and TRBJ2-7, with 8 bases aligning to TRBD1. The trim removed 3 bases at V and 6 bases at J, leaving 7 bases unmatched. The CDR3 has 14 residues. Germline CDR1 and CDR2: LNHDA and SQIVND (reference sequence). The CDR3 loop reads CASSIRQGASEQYF. DNA for the CDR3: TGTGCCAGTAGTATTAGGCAGGGGGCGAGCGAGCAGTACTTC.

The chain uses TRBV24-1 and TRBJ2-1; TRBD2 matches at 11 bases. V trimming: 9 bases; J trimming: 8 bases; junction bases outside the gene matches: 5. Germline CDR1 KGHDR, CDR2 SFDVKD. There are 13 residues in the CDR3. The CDR3 sequence: CATASSGRDEQFF. The CDR3 DNA follows: TGTGCCACCGCAAGTAGCGGGAGGGATGAGCAGTTCTTC.